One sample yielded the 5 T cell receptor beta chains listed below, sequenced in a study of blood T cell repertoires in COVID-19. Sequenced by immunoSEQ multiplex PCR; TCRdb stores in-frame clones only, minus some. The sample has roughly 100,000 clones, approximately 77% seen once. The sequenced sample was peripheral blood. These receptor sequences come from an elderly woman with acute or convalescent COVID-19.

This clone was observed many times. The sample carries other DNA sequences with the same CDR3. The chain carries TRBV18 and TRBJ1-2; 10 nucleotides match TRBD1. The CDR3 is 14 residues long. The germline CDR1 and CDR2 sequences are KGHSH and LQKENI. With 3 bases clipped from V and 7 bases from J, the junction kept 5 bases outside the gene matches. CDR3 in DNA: TGTGCCAGCTCACCGGGACAGGGGTTATTTGGCTACACCTTC. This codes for CASSPGQGLFGYTF. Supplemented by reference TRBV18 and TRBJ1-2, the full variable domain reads NAGVMQNPRHLVRRRGQEARLRCSPMKGHSHVYWYRQLPEEGLKFMVYLQKENIIDESGMPKERFSAEFPKEGPSILRIQQVVRGDSAAYFCASSPGQGLFGYTFGSGTRLTVV.

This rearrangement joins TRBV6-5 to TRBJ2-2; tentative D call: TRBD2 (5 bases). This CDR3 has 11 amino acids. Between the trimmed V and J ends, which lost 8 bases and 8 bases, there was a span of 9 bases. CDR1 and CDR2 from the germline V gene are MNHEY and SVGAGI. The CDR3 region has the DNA TGTGCCAGCCAAAGGAGGGGGGAGCTGTTTTTT. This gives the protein CASQRRGELFF.

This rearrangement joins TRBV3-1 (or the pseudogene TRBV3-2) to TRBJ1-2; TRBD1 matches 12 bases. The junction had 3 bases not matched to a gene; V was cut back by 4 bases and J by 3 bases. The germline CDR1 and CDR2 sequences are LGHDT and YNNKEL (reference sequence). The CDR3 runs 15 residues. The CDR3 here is CASSRDRGPHYGYTF. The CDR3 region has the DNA TGTGCCAGCAGCCGGGACAGGGGGCCTCACTATGGCTACACCTTC.

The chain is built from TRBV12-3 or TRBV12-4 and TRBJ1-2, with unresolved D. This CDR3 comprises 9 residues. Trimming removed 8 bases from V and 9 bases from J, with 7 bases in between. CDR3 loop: CASPESYTF. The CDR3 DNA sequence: TGTGCCAGCCCCGAGAGCTACACCTTC.

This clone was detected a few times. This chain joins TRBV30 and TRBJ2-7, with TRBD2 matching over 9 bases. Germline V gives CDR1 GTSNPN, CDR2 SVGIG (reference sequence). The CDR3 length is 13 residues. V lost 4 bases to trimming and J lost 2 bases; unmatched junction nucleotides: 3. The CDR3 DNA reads TGTGCCTGGACTAGCGGGGTTGCCTACGAGCAGTACTTC. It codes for CAWTSGVAYEQYF.